The 18 T cell receptor beta chains reported below all come from one sample, sequenced in a study of T cell clonality in common variable immunodeficiency. Some clones are missing from TCRdb's copy, which holds only in-frame ones; the method was immunoSEQ multiplex PCR. The data show some 38,000 clones, none appearing only once, with approximately 2.6% held by the ten largest. The sequencing sample was made of peripheral blood mononuclear cells. The receptors here all came from a person aged 18 to 70 in good health.

At least ten counts were recorded for this clone. The sequenced CDR3 bases are TGCGCCAGCAGCGTAGGACAGTTACAAGAGACC. It specifies CASSVGQLQET. The entire CDR3 is CASSVGQLQETQYF. V gene TRBV5-1 combines with J gene TRBJ2-5; maybe TRBD1 (6 bases). The CDR3 end is not reached by the read, which stops 3 residues before it; the germline J gene fills it in. The CDR3 covers 14 residues. Germline V gene sequence: CDR1 SGHRS, CDR2 YFSETQ. The V and J ends lost 4 bases and 2 bases respectively, with 12 bases between them. The whole variable domain, filled in from reference TRBV5-1 and TRBJ2-5, reads KAGVTQTPRYLIKTRGQQVTLSCSPISGHRSVSWYQQTPGQGLQFLFEYFSETQRNKGNFPGRFSGRQFSNSRSEMNVSTLELGDSALYLCASSVGQLQETQYFGPGTRLLVL.

This clone has at least ten counts. Read data end 3 residues before the CDR3 end; the end is taken from the germline J gene. The chain uses TRBV28 and TRBJ2-7, with TRBD2 identical over 8 bases. Germline assignment: CDR1 MDHEN and CDR2 SYDVKM. This CDR3 has 15 amino acids. After removal of 5 bases from V and 0 bases from J, the junction contained 6 bases not matched to a gene. The CDR3 reads CASSPTSDLSYEQYF. The CDR3 DNA, read in part, is TGTGCCAGCAGTCCGACTAGCGACCTCTCCTACGAG.

This clone came up a few times. Read sequence stops 3 residues before the CDR3 end, and the germline J gene provides the missing end. This sequence joins TRBV6-4 and TRBJ2-3; the D is unclear. Germline CDR1 reads MRHNA; CDR2 reads SNTAGT. The CDR3 contains 14 residues. The CDR3 loop is CASSGASRQETQYF. The sequenced CDR3 bases are TGTGCCAGCAGTGGAGCAAGCAGACAAGAGACG.

This clone was picked up many times. Sequencing ends 3 residues short of the CDR3 end; the germline J gene provides the rest. This chain connects TRBV20-1 to TRBJ2-6, with D tentatively TRBD1 (6 bases). Trimming removed 4 bases at V and 0 bases at J, with 19 bases between. Germline V gene sequence: CDR1 DFQATT, CDR2 SNEGSKA (reference sequence). The CDR3 is made up of 18 amino acids. The DNA read from the CDR3 is TGCAGTGCTACATTTCAGGCAGGGGTCGTCTCTGGGGCCAACGTC. This gives the protein CSATFQAGVVSGANV. The CDR3 in full is CSATFQAGVVSGANVLTF.

This clone was recorded at least ten times. Read data end 3 residues before the CDR3 end; the end is taken from the germline J gene. V is TRBV14 and J is TRBJ1-2, with D possibly matching TRBD1 (6 bases). The CDR3 length is 15 residues. Germline CDR1 reads SGHDN; CDR2 reads FVKESK. The sequenced CDR3 bases are TGTGCCAGCAGCCAAGAGCAGGGGCTATTAGAGACC. Residues: CASSQEQGLLET. The whole CDR3 sequence reads CASSQEQGLLETYTF.

The table lists this clone with many counts. The read finishes 3 residues shy of the CDR3 end, and the germline J gene is used to complete it. The chain couples TRBV12-3 or TRBV12-4 to TRBJ2-7; D unclear. This CDR3 has 12 amino acids. Trimming took off 5 bases at V and 3 bases at J, with 8 bases between the two ends. This CDR3 reads CASSRLDYEQYF. Incomplete CDR3 DNA: TGTGCCAGCAGTCGACTGGACTACGAG.

In its sample, this clone was seen many times. The DNA ends 3 residues before the CDR3 does, and the rest of the CDR3 is filled in from the germline J gene. The chain links TRBV6-1 to TRBJ2-7, with TRBD2 identical over 10 bases. Germline V gives CDR1 MNHNS, CDR2 SASEGT. V shed 3 bases and J 2 bases; nucleotides not matched to a gene: 4. CDR3 length: 15 amino acids. This CDR3 reads CASSDLAGGTYEQYF. Incomplete CDR3 DNA: TGTGCCAGCAGTGACTTAGCGGGAGGAACCTACGAG.

This clone was recorded many times. The read gets to within 3 residues of the CDR3 end, and the germline J gene fills in the rest. The chain has TRBV5-1 and TRBJ1-4, with a tentative D call TRBD1 (5 bases). Between the trimmed V and J ends, which lost 0 bases and 8 bases, there was a span of 8 bases. Germline V gene sequence: CDR1 SGHRS, CDR2 YFSETQ. This CDR3 has 13 residues. Partial CDR3 DNA: TGCGCCAGCAGCTTGGGAGGGGTCGAAAAA. This sequence encodes CASSLGGVEK. The entire CDR3 protein is CASSLGGVEKLFF.

This clone has ten or more counts. The observed sequence ends 3 residues before the CDR3 terminus, with the missing tail filled in from the germline J gene. The V call is TRBV20-1, the J call TRBJ2-2; 12 bases are a match to TRBD2. The V gene end was trimmed by 0 bases and the J gene end by 6 bases; junction bases not matched to a gene: 5. This CDR3 contains 16 residues. Germline V gene lookup returns CDR1 DFQATT and CDR2 SNEGSKA (reference sequence). The CDR3 is CSARDRLAGAAGELFF. The DNA read from the CDR3 is TGCAGTGCTAGAGACCGACTAGCGGGAGCGGCCGGGGAG.

This clone has more than one count but fewer than ten. Incomplete CDR3 DNA: TGCAGTGCTAGAGTCTTGGACAGGCGACTAGCGGGAGGCCCGACAGAGACC. Encoded protein: CSARVLDRRLAGGPTET. In full, the CDR3 reads CSARVLDRRLAGGPTETQYF. The rearrangement links TRBV20-1 to TRBJ2-5, with 13 nucleotides matching TRBD2. The sequenced fragment ends 3 residues before the CDR3 boundary, so the rest is inferred from the germline J gene. J lost 4 bases, V lost 1 base, and 18 bases had no gene match. Germline CDR1 reads DFQATT; CDR2 reads SNEGSKA (reference sequence). The CDR3 covers 20 residues.

This clone was detected ten times or more. The CDR3 goes on 3 residues after the read ends, and that part is filled in from the germline J gene. The chain joins TRBV5-5 to TRBJ2-7; 8 positions agree with TRBD2. Germline CDR1 is SGHKS and CDR2 is YYEKEE (reference sequence). V lost 4 bases, J lost 3 bases, and 9 bases stayed unmatched. This CDR3 region has 15 residues. CDR3 in amino acids: CASSRWTSQNYEQYF. The covered CDR3 bases are TGTGCCAGCAGCCGCTGGACTAGCCAGAACTACGAG.

In this sample, this clone turned up many times. The CDR3 here is CASSHPDSYNEQFF. The DNA read from the CDR3 is TGTGCCAGCAGCCATCCGGACAGTTACAATGAG. The rearrangement links TRBV14 to TRBJ2-1; weak D call: TRBD1 (6 bases). The read is 3 residues too short to cover the CDR3 end, so that end is filled in from the germline J gene. V lost 3 bases and J lost 4, with 10 bases in between. Germline V gives CDR1 SGHDN, CDR2 FVKESK. The CDR3 is 14 residues long.

This clone was counted ten times or more. The missing CDR3 end, 3 residues past where the read stops, is filled in from the germline J gene. J is TRBJ2-1 and V is TRBV5-1; 9 nucleotides agree with TRBD2. The CDR3 length is 15 residues. Germline trimming cut 4 bases from V and 5 bases from J; bases unmatched to any gene: 7. Germline CDR1 SGHRS, CDR2 YFSETQ. This chain's CDR3 is CASSLLAGGNNEQFF. The sequenced CDR3 bases are TGCGCCAGCAGCCTCCTGGCGGGAGGGAACAATGAG.

Note on this clone: With the read ending 3 residues before the CDR3 end, the germline J gene is used to fill in that end. The same CDR3 also results from other DNA sequences found in this sample. The chain couples TRBV20-1 to TRBJ1-2, with a possible D match to TRBD1 (5 bases). The CDR3 loop spans 14 amino acids. Germline values: CDR1 DFQATT, CDR2 SNEGSKA (reference sequence). CDR3 DNA, as far as it was read: TGCAGTGCCATCCCCCAACAGATTAGGGGAGGT. This sequence encodes CSAIPQQIRGG. The CDR3, in full, reads CSAIPQQIRGGYTF.

Points on this clone: The observed sequence ends 3 residues before the CDR3 terminus, with the missing tail filled in from the germline J gene. The J gene is TRBJ1-1, the V gene TRBV19, with D possibly TRBD1 on 5 matching bases. This CDR3 comprises 16 residues. Germline V gene lookup returns CDR1 LNHDA and CDR2 SQIVND (reference sequence). CDR3 DNA, as far as it was read: TGTGCCAGTAGTATACTGGCGGCAGGGTCCGTCGGCGAG. Protein sequence: CASSILAAGSVGE. The full CDR3 sequence reads CASSILAAGSVGEAFF.

On this clone itself: The sequence runs out 3 residues before the end of the CDR3; the remainder is reconstructed from the germline J gene. The chain employs TRBV7-6 and TRBJ2-2, with 7 bases that match TRBD2. CDR1 is SGHVS, CDR2 FNYEAQ, per germline. CDR3 size: 16 residues. The CDR3 region is CASSLGGGGTNEKLFF. CDR3 DNA (partial): TGTGCCAGCAGCTTAGGGGGCGGGGGTACTAATGAAAAG.

In this sample, this clone turned up many times. The read finishes 3 residues shy of the CDR3 end, and the germline J gene is used to complete it. This chain uses TRBV7-9 with TRBJ1-6; D perhaps matches TRBD1 (5 bases). V was clipped by 5 bases and J by 3 bases, with 11 bases between them. From germline, CDR1 is SEHNR and CDR2 FQNEAQ (reference sequence). The CDR3 is 15 amino acids. Partial CDR3 DNA: TGTGCCAGCAGCCCGGGGGACCACTATAATTCACCC. This translates into CASSPGDHYNSP. The whole CDR3 protein reads CASSPGDHYNSPLHF. The full variable domain, its missing parts supplied by reference TRBV7-9 and TRBJ1-6, is DTGVSQNPRHKITKRGQNVTFRCDPISEHNRLYWYRQTLGQGPEFLTYFQNEAQLEKSRLLSDRFSAERPKGSFSTLEIQRTEQGDSAMYLCASSPGDHYNSPLHFGNGTRLTVT.

This clone was detected ten times or more. The read terminates 3 residues ahead of where the CDR3 ends, so the germline J gene completes it. The chain recombines TRBV11-2 with TRBJ1-1, with D perhaps matching TRBD1 (6 bases). Germline V gene data show CDR1 as SGHAT and CDR2 as FQNNGV. This CDR3 is 15 amino acids long. V was trimmed by 3 bases and J by 5 bases, leaving 16 bases between them. CDR3 DNA (partial): TGTGCCAGCAGCTTCTCACAGGGTTTTCCGACTGAA. This codes for CASSFSQGFPTE. The whole CDR3 sequence is CASSFSQGFPTEAFF. Full variable domain (missing parts from reference TRBV11-2 and TRBJ1-1): EAGVAQSPRYKIIEKRQSVAFWCNPISGHATLYWYQQILGQGPKLLIQFQNNGVVDDSQLPKDRFSAERLKGVDSTLKIQPAKLEDSAVYLCASSFSQGFPTEAFFGQGTRLTVV.